The 8 T cell receptor beta chains reported below all come from one sample, sequenced in a study of CD8 T cells in ankylosing spondylitis. One entry per CDR3 protein, called by TCRdb with MiXCR from the 5' RACE reads. The table lists some 270,000 distinct CDR3 sequences, 18% of them singletons, with around 30% in the top ten. The sample comprised blood, either unsorted or a sorted T cell fraction (not recorded which). Receptors originate from a male donor with ankylosing spondylitis or in good health (not recorded which).

The V call is TRBV10-2, the J call TRBJ1-2; D remains ambiguous. The germline gives CDR1 WSHSY, CDR2 SAAADI. This CDR3 contains 14 residues. Trimming stripped 3 bases from V and 0 bases from J, with 8 bases between. CDR3 nucleotides: TGCGCCAGCAGTGAAGGTACTTCTAACTATGGCTACACCTTC. It yields the protein CASSEGTSNYGYTF.

This clonotype has ten or more counts. V gene TRBV4-3 combines with J gene TRBJ2-7; 7 positions agree with TRBD2. The V and J ends lost 0 bases and 0 bases, in that order; junction bases with no gene match: 11. The CDR3 runs to 18 residues. Germline V CDR1 and CDR2: LGHNA, YSLEER. In DNA, the CDR3 is TGCGCCAGCAGCCAAGATCGAGCGGGATCATCCAACTCCTACGAGCAGTACTTC. Translating it yields CASSQDRAGSSNSYEQYF.

The CDR3 nucleotides are TGCGCCAGCAGCTTGACCGGGACAGGGATTAACACCGGGGAGCTGTTTTTT. Protein: CASSLTGTGINTGELFF. This sequence joins TRBV5-1 and TRBJ2-2; 9 bases line up with TRBD1. Germline CDR1 SGHRS, CDR2 YFSETQ. V lost 1 base and J lost 2; bases outside the gene matches: 6. The CDR3 contains 17 residues.

A single count supports this clonotype. The gene calls are TRBV29-1 and TRBJ1-1; D unresolved. This CDR3 region has 11 residues. Trimming shortened V by 7 bases and J by 3 bases, and 9 bases separated the two germline ends. Looked up from germline, CDR1 is SQVTM and CDR2 is ANQGSEA. The chain's CDR3 is CSALRYTEAFF. The CDR3 DNA reads as TGCAGCGCTCTACGATACACTGAAGCTTTCTTT.

The table lists this clonotype with many counts. In DNA, the CDR3 is TGCGCCAGCAGCCAATCTTCCCTAACTAGCGGGAGGTATAATGAGCAGTTCTTC. This codes for CASSQSSLTSGRYNEQFF. The genes are TRBV4-1 and TRBJ2-1; 12 bases match TRBD2. Germline assignment: CDR1 MGHRA and CDR2 YSYEKL. Trimming removed 2 bases from V and 7 bases from J; junction bases left unmatched: 12. The CDR3 sequence is 18 residues long.

This clonotype turned up a few times. The CDR3 reads CASSPGPNYYNEQFF. The CDR3 DNA follows: TGTGCCAGCAGCCCGGGACCGAATTACTACAATGAGCAGTTCTTC. The chain joins TRBV11-2 to TRBJ2-1; D may match TRBD1 or TRBD2 (5 bases each). The V end was cut by 5 bases, the J end by 3 bases, with 14 bases between. CDR3 length equals 15 residues. Germline-derived CDR1 and CDR2 are SGHAT and FQNNGV.

The chain is built from TRBV5-1 and TRBJ2-7; tentatively, D is TRBD1 (6 bases). CDR3 length: 14 residues. Germline CDR1 SGHRS, CDR2 YFSETQ. The V end lost 4 bases, the J end lost 3 bases, and 14 bases lay between the germline ends. For the CDR3, the DNA is TGCGCCAGCAGCCATTTGCCAGGGGACTACGAGCAGTACTTC. Its translation: CASSHLPGDYEQYF.

The rearrangement uses TRBV4-1 and TRBJ2-1; 7 nucleotides match TRBD2. Germline V gene data show CDR1 as MGHRA and CDR2 as YSYEKL. V was pared by 8 bases and J by 7 bases, with 8 bases of the junction left unmatched. CDR3 size: 13 residues. The DNA of the CDR3 is TGCGCCAGCCGGCCTAGCGGAGAGAATGAGCAGTTCTTC. The encoded protein is CASRPSGENEQFF.